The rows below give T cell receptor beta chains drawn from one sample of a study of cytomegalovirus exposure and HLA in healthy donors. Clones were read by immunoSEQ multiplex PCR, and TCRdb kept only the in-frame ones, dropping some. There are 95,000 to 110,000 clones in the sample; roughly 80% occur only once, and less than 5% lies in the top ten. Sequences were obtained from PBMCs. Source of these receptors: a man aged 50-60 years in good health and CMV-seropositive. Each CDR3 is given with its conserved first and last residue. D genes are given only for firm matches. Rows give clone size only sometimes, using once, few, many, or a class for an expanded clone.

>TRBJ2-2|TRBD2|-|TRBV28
TGTGCCAGCAGGACTAGCGGGAGCGCCGGGGAGCTGTTTTTT
CASRTSGSAGELFF
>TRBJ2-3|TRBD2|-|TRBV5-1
TGCGCCAGCACCTTAGCGGGAGGGCCCGGGGATACGCAGTATTTT
CASTLAGGPGDTQYF
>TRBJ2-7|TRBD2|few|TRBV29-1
TGCAGCGTCTCTAGCGGGAGGGCCGGGGAGCAGTACTTC
CSVSSGRAGEQYF
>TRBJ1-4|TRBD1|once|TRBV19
TGTGCCAGTAGAGAACAGACAGGGCCGGTCGAAAAACTGTTTTTT
CASREQTGPVEKLFF
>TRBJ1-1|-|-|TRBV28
TGTGCCAGCGTACCCCAGGGTTTATACACTGAAGCTTTCTTT
CASVPQGLYTEAFF
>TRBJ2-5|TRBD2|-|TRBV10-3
TGTGCCATCAGTGAGACGGGAGCGGGAGGTCCACACCGGGGAGAGACCCAGTACTTC
CAISETGAGGPHRGETQYF
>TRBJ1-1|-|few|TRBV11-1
TGTGCCAGCAGCGCCTCCGGGAAGGGGAACACTGAAGCTTTCTTT
CASSASGKGNTEAFF
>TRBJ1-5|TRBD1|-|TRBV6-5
TGTGCCAGCAGTCAGGGACAGCGAAGGGGGCCCCAGCATTTT
CASSQGQRRGPQHF
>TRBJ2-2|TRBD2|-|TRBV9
TGTGCCAGCAGCGGGGCGGGAGGGCCGGGCACCGGGGAGCTGTTTTTT
CASSGAGGPGTGELFF
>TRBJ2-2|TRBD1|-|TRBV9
TGTGCCAGCAGCGAGGGACAGGCGAACAAGGGGGAGCTGTTTTTT
CASSEGQANKGELFF
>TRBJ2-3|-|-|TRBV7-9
TGTGCCAGCAGCTCTACGGGAGCAAGCACAGATACGCAGTATTTT
CASSSTGASTDTQYF
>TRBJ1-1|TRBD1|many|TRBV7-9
TGTGCCAGCAGCGTGACAGGGGGACTCACTGAAGCTTTCTTT
CASSVTGGLTEAFF
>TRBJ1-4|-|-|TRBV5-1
TGCGCCAGCAGCTCAGGGAGGGGTAGTGAAAAACTGTTTTTT
CASSSGRGSEKLFF
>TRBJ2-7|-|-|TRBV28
TGTGCCAGCAGTCAGGGGGGTTCCACCTACGAGCAGTACTTC
CASSQGGSTYEQYF
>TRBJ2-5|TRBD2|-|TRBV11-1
TGTGCCAGCAGCATCGGGACTAGCGGGAGGAAAGAGACCCAGTACTTC
CASSIGTSGRKETQYF
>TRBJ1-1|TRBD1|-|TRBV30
TGTGCCTGGAACGACAGGGCGAACACTGAAGCTTTCTTT
CAWNDRANTEAFF
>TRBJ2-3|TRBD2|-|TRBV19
TGTGCCAGTAGGGGACTAGCGGCAGATACGCAGTATTTT
CASRGLAADTQYF
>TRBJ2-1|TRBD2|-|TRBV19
TGTGCCAGTAGTGTCTCTAGCGGGAGGGGGAATGAGCAGTTCTTC
CASSVSSGRGNEQFF
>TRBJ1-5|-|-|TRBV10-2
TGCGCCAGCAGTGAGCACAGGAGGCCCCAGCATTTT
CASSEHRRPQHF
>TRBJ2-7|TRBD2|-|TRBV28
TGTGCCAGCAGTTCAGCGGGGATCGCGGCCTACGAGCAGTACTTC
CASSSAGIAAYEQYF
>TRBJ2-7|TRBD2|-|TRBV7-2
TGTGCCAGCAGCTTAGCTCCTAGCGGGAGGAGGTACGAGCAGTACTTC
CASSLAPSGRRYEQYF
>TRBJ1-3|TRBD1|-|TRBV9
TGTGCCAGCAGCCCCGGAGGGGGCCGGTTATATTTT
CASSPGGGRLYF
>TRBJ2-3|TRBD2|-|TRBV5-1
TGCGCCAGCAGAAGGTCGGGTAGCGGGAGCTCAACAGATACGCAGTATTTT
CASRRSGSGSSTDTQYF
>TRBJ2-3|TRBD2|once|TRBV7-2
TGTGCCAGCAGCGCAGATAGCGGGAGTGAGACAGATACGCAGTATTTT
CASSADSGSETDTQYF
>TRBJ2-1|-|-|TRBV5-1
TGCGCCAGCAGCTTGGGACAGGTCTCCTACAATGAGCAGTTCTTC
CASSLGQVSYNEQFF
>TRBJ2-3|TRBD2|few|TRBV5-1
TGCGCCAGCAGCCAACTAGCGGGAGGCGGGGATACGCAGTATTTT
CASSQLAGGGDTQYF
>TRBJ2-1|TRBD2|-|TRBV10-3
TGTGCCACCTCTTGGGACGGGGGGAGTGGCGATGAGCAGTTCTTC
CATSWDGGSGDEQFF
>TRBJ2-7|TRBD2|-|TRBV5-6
TGTGCCAGCAGCCCCCGGGGGGTGTATTCCTACGAGCAGTACTTC
CASSPRGVYSYEQYF
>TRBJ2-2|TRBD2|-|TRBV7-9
TGTTCCAGCAGCTCGGCGGGGGGCTTAAACACCGGGGAGCTGTTTTTT
CSSSSAGGLNTGELFF
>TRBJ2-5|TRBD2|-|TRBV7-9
TGTGCCAGCAGCTTAGCAAGCGGGAGGAAAGAGACCCAGTACTTC
CASSLASGRKETQYF
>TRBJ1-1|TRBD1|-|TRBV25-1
TGTGCCAGCAGATGGGGACAGGACACTGAAGCTTTCTTT
CASRWGQDTEAFF
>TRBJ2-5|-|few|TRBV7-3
TGTGCCAGCAGCTTAAAGTCGCTAGCGATGGGGGAGACCCAGTACTTC
CASSLKSLAMGETQYF
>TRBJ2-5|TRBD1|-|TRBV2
TGTGCCAGCAGGGATGACAGGGTCTGGGAGACCCAGTACTTC
CASRDDRVWETQYF
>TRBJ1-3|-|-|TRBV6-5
TGTGCCAGCAGACCCGGTCTAATCGCTGGAAACACCATATATTTT
CASRPGLIAGNTIYF
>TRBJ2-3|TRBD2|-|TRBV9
TGTGCCAGCAGCGTTCGGGGGGAGAGGGCAGATACGCAGTATTTT
CASSVRGERADTQYF
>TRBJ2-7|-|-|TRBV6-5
TGTGCCAGCAGATTTGGTGGAGGGGTTGGCGAGCAGTACTTC
CASRFGGGVGEQYF
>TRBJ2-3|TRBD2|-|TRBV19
TGTGCCAGTAGCAATAACCCCTCTAGCGGGAGTGCAGATACGCAGTATTTT
CASSNNPSSGSADTQYF
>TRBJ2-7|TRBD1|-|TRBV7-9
TGTGCCAGCAGCTTAGCGATCTCACCTGGACAGGGGGGCTACTACGAGCAGTACTTC
CASSLAISPGQGGYYEQYF
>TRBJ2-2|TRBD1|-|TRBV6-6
TGTGCCAGCAGCCAGACAGGGGGCACCGGGGAGCTGTTTTTT
CASSQTGGTGELFF
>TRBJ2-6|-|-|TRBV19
TGTGCCAGTAGTATCCCCTCGGTCTCTGGGGCCAACGTCCTGACTTTC
CASSIPSVSGANVLTF
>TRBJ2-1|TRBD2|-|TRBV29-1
TGCAGCGTTGAGCTCCTTCGGGCTAGCGGGTCCTACAATGAGCAGTTCTTC
CSVELLRASGSYNEQFF
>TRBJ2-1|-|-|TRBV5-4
TGTGCCAGCAGCTACGGGACTCTACAAAACAATGAGCAGTTCTTC
CASSYGTLQNNEQFF
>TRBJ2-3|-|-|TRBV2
TGTGCCACCCTACTGTCCCCGTTAGATACGCAGTATTTT
CATLLSPLDTQYF
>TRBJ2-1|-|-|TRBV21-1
TGTGCCAGCAGCCGAAGTCGGACTTGTACCTACAATGAGCAGTTCTTC
CASSRSRTCTYNEQFF
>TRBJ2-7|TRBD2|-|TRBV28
TGTGCCAGCAGGTCTAGCGGGAGGTACGAGCAGTACTTC
CASRSSGRYEQYF
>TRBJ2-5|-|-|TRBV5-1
TGCGCCAGCAGCTTGGCCGGGGGATTGGAGACCCAGTACTTC
CASSLAGGLETQYF
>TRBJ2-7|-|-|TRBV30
TGTGCCTGGCGCCCGGGACACTTCTCCTACGAGCAGTACTTC
CAWRPGHFSYEQYF
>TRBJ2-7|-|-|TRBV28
TGTGCCAGCATGGGAGTTTGGGAGCAGTACTTC
CASMGVWEQYF
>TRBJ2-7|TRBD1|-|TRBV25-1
TGTGCCAGCCGCCCCGGGACAGGGGGAATCTACGAGCAGTACTTC
CASRPGTGGIYEQYF
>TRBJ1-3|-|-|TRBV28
TGTGCCAGCAGTGTAACAGGGTTTTCGGGCACCATATATTTT
CASSVTGFSGTIYF
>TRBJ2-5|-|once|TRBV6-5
TGTGCCAGCAGTTCCCCCGCCAACGGAGGTCCCGAGACCCAGTACTTC
CASSSPANGGPETQYF
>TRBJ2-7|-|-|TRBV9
TGTGCCAGCAGCGCCCGGGGTAGCTACGAGCAGTACTTC
CASSARGSYEQYF
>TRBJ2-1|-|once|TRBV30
TGTGCCTGGAAAGACTGGGGGGTGTTCAATGAGCAGTTCTTC
CAWKDWGVFNEQFF
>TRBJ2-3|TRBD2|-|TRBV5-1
TGCGCCAGCAGTTCCGGACTAGCGGGAGAGGGTGTGTCTACGCAGTATTTT
CASSSGLAGEGVSTQYF
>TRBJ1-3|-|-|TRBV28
TGTGCCAGCAGTTTGGGGCGAGGAAACACCATATATTTT
CASSLGRGNTIYF
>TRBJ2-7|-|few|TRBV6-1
TGTGCCAGCAGTTTTGACAGAGGATACGAGCAGTACTTC
CASSFDRGYEQYF
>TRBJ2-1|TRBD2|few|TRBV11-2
TGTGCCAGCAGCTCCGCTAGCGGTTTAGCCCATGGACAGTTCTTC
CASSSASGLAHGQFF